Presented here are 17 T cell receptor beta chains from one specimen sequenced in a study of blood T cell repertoires in COVID-19. Repertoires were generated with immunoSEQ multiplex PCR, while TCRdb's copy carries only in-frame clones and drops some. The sample consists of roughly 330,000 clones, around four fifths of them appearing once. Specimen: peripheral blood. These receptor sequences come from a woman aged 45-59 years with acute or convalescent COVID-19.

This chain connects TRBV5-1 to TRBJ1-5; D gene ambiguous. The CDR3 is 13 residues long. Germline lookup yields CDR1 SGHRS and CDR2 YFSETQ. With 4 bases removed from V and 5 bases from J, the gap between germline ends came to 10 bases. In nucleotides, the CDR3 is TGCGCCAGCAGCCCAGACGGGGATCAGCCCCAGCATTTT. It is translated as CASSPDGDQPQHF.

J is TRBJ2-1 and V is TRBV2, with TRBD2 matching over 9 bases. The CDR3 is 13 amino acids. In germline, CDR1 is SNHLY, CDR2 FYNNEI. The V segment lost 7 bases and the J segment 7 bases; nucleotides outside the gene matches: 5. The DNA for the CDR3 is TGTGCCAGCACTGGCGGGAGGGAGAATGAGCAGTTCTTC. Residues: CASTGGRENEQFF.

The chain is built from TRBV10-1 and TRBJ2-2, with TRBD2 as a possible D gene (5 bases). This CDR3 comprises 14 residues. The germline V and J ends were trimmed by 4 bases and 3 bases, with 9 bases remaining between them. The germline V gene encodes CDR1 WNHNN and CDR2 SYGVQD (reference sequence). The chain's CDR3 is CASSGLIDTGELFF. The CDR3 bases are TGCGCCAGCAGTGGACTAATCGACACCGGGGAGCTGTTTTTT.

This clone has more than one count but fewer than ten. This chain uses TRBV7-9 with TRBJ2-1, with 8 bases that match TRBD1. V gave up 2 bases and J gave up 9 bases; unmatched junction bases: 6. Germline CDR1 reads SEHNR; CDR2 reads FQNEAQ (reference sequence). This CDR3 has 14 residues. CDR3 amino acids: CASSLRTGGSEQFF. The DNA of the CDR3 is TGTGCCAGCAGCTTAAGAACAGGGGGGAGTGAGCAGTTCTTC. Drawing the rest from reference TRBV7-9 and TRBJ2-1, the complete variable domain is DTGVSQNPRHKITKRGQNVTFRCDPISEHNRLYWYRQTLGQGPEFLTYFQNEAQLEKSRLLSDRFSAERPKGSFSTLEIQRTEQGDSAMYLCASSLRTGGSEQFFGPGTRLTVL.

Here the CDR3 DNA reads TGCAGCGTGGACGGACTAGCGGGAGGGGGGGAGCAGTTCTTC. It yields the protein CSVDGLAGGGEQFF. The chain carries TRBV29-1 and TRBJ2-1; 15 bases agree with TRBD2. The germline V gene encodes CDR1 SQVTM and CDR2 ANQGSEA. V lost 6 bases and J lost 10; bases outside the gene matches: 7. The CDR3 length is 14 residues.

The rearrangement joins TRBV6-2 or TRBV6-3 to TRBJ2-1, with 8 bases aligning to TRBD2. Germline V gives CDR1 MNHEY, CDR2 SVGEGT. The length of the CDR3 is 18 residues. V gave up 5 bases and J gave up 8 bases; unmatched junction bases: 20. In nucleotides, the CDR3 is TGTGCCAGCAGTCACCCTTCCGGATGGGGGGCGCGGGAGGATGAGCAGTTCTTC. This encodes CASSHPSGWGAREDEQFF.

The rearrangement uses TRBV5-1 and TRBJ1-1, with D tentatively TRBD1 (5 bases). This CDR3 has 14 amino acids. The V and J ends lost 2 bases and 2 bases respectively, with 10 bases between them. Germline CDR1 SGHRS, CDR2 YFSETQ. In DNA form, the CDR3 reads TGCGCCAGCAGCTTACTACAGGATAACACTGAAGCTTTCTTT. Amino acids: CASSLLQDNTEAFF.

This clone occurred a few times. The gene calls are TRBV18 and TRBJ2-2, with D possibly being TRBD1 (5 bases). V was cut by 4 bases and J by 0 bases, with 9 bases left in between. There are 15 residues in the CDR3. Germline CDR1 reads KGHSH; CDR2 reads LQKENI. CDR3 nucleotide sequence: TGTGCCAGCTCACTCCTAGGGGCGAACACCGGGGAGCTGTTTTTT. Its protein is CASSLLGANTGELFF.

V gene TRBV7-2 combines with J gene TRBJ2-1; D is possibly TRBD2 (6 bases). Germline V gives CDR1 SGHTA, CDR2 FQGNSA. This CDR3 region has 15 residues. Trimming pared 5 bases from V and 6 bases from J, leaving 17 bases between. The CDR3 loop is CASSTIASGGNEQFF. In DNA form, the CDR3 reads TGTGCCAGCAGCACGATCGCCTCCGGGGGCAATGAGCAGTTCTTC.

This clone was observed a handful of times. V is TRBV3-1 (or the pseudogene TRBV3-2) and J is TRBJ1-2; 8 nucleotides align to TRBD1. From germline, CDR1 is LGHDT and CDR2 YNNKEL (reference sequence). Trimming at V came to 1 base and at J to 5 bases, leaving 6 bases not matched to a gene. This CDR3 spans 15 amino acids. This chain's CDR3 is CASSQADRGPYGYTF. The CDR3 nucleotides read TGTGCCAGCAGCCAAGCAGACAGGGGACCGTATGGCTACACCTTC.

The CDR3, as DNA: TGTGCCAGCAGCTTAACTAGCGGGCGCACAGATACGCAGTATTTT. The encoded protein is CASSLTSGRTDTQYF. The gene calls are TRBV7-2 and TRBJ2-3, with 9 positions matching TRBD2. Trimming cost V 2 bases and J 1 base; bases outside gene matches: 1. Germline CDR1 is SGHTA and CDR2 is FQGNSA. CDR3 length equals 15 residues. The full variable domain, its missing parts supplied by reference TRBV7-2 and TRBJ2-3, is GAGVSQSPSNKVTEKGKDVELRCDPISGHTALYWYRQSLGQGLEFLIYFQGNSAPDKSGLPSDRFSAERTGGSVSTLTIQRTQQEDSAVYLCASSLTSGRTDTQYFGPGTRLTVL.

A few counts support this clone. V gene TRBV7-9 combines with J gene TRBJ1-1; D not certain. Germline CDR1 reads SEHNR; CDR2 reads FQNEAQ (reference sequence). This CDR3 spans 15 amino acids. Trimming shortened V by 0 bases and J by 1 base, and 9 bases separated the two germline ends. The CDR3 bases are TGTGCCAGCAGCTTAGCCGCGGGTCCGAACACTGAAGCTTTCTTT. Translated, it gives CASSLAAGPNTEAFF.

This clone was found a few times. The V and J genes are TRBV6-4 and TRBJ1-2; D might be TRBD1 (5 bases). Per germline, CDR1 MRHNA and CDR2 SNTAGT. This CDR3 is 10 amino acids long. The V end lost 11 bases, the J end lost 6 bases, and 10 bases lay between the germline ends. The CDR3 coding sequence is TGTGCCGTACAGGAAAATGGCTACACCTTC. Translation: CAVQENGYTF.

The chain joins TRBV2 to TRBJ1-2; 9 bases map to TRBD1. There are 14 residues in the CDR3. V was clipped by 6 bases and J by 4 bases; unmatched bases: 6. Germline lookup yields CDR1 SNHLY and CDR2 FYNNEI. CDR3 protein: CASRVRDRAYGYTF. The DNA for the CDR3 is TGTGCCAGCAGGGTCCGGGACAGGGCCTATGGCTACACCTTC.

The gene calls are TRBV29-1 and TRBJ2-1; no reliable D call. The CDR3 consists of 13 residues. V lost 5 bases and J lost 2, with 10 bases in between. Germline values: CDR1 SQVTM, CDR2 ANQGSEA. CDR3 coding DNA: TGCAGCGTTAGTCCCAGTACCTACAATGAGCAGTTCTTC. This translates into CSVSPSTYNEQFF.

The chain joins TRBV15 to TRBJ2-3, with TRBD1 matching 7 bases. V gave up 5 bases and J gave up 13 bases; unmatched junction bases: 12. This CDR3 is 13 amino acids long. Germline CDR1 and CDR2: LNHNV and YYDKDF (reference sequence). Here the CDR3 DNA reads TGTGCCACCAGCTCCCAAAGACAGGGTGAAGAGTATTTT. Translating gives CATSSQRQGEEYF.

This chain uses TRBV28 with TRBJ1-1; D not certain. CDR1 and CDR2 from the germline V gene are MDHEN and SYDVKM. Trimming pared 2 bases from V and 1 base from J, leaving 14 bases between. This CDR3 contains 16 residues. The CDR3 bases are TGTGCCAGCAGTTTACCGTACGGGGTGGGGAACACTGAAGCTTTCTTT. This codes for CASSLPYGVGNTEAFF.